This TCR beta chain was identified in a study of CD8+ T cells in alopecia areata. Study conclusions and caveats: More clonal than normal scalp was lesional scalp, particularly alopecia totalis/universalis. Normal skin's resident alphabeta T cells are sequenced alongside lesional scalp T cells. Patients shared TCRs less clearly than mice did, possibly for HLA-related reasons.

From alopecia areata patients, lesional scalp punch biopsies and peripheral blood were collected. Germline CDR1 and CDR2: GTSNPN and SVGIG (reference sequence). Trimming shortened V by 0 bases and J by 8 bases, and 10 bases separated the two germline ends. This CDR3 spans 13 amino acids. Following RNA extraction, reverse transcription yielded cDNA that acted as the sequencing template. Measured with immunoSEQ multiplex PCR; TCRdb has only the in-frame clones, and not every one. The sample records about 64,000 clones, 40% to 50% being singletons. This clone was recorded once. Its target is not known. The TCR sequence derives from a human donor with alopecia areata. This rearrangement joins TRBV30 to TRBJ1-4; D gene ambiguous. The source material was NKG2D-low CD8+ T cells sorted from blood. CDR3 coding DNA: TGTGCCTGGAGTGTATTCGGCTCGGAAAAACTGTTTTTT. Residues: CAWSVFGSEKLFF.